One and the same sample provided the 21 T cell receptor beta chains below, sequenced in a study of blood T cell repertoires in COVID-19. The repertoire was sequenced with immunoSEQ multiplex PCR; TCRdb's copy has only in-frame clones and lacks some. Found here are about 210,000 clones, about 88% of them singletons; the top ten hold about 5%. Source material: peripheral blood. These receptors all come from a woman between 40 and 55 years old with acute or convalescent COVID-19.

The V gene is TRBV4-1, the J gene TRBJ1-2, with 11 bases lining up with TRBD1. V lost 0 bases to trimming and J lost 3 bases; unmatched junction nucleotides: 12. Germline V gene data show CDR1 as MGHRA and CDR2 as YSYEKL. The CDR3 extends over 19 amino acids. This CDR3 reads CASSQDRIIRTGGYYGYTF. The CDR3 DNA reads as TGCGCCAGCAGCCAAGATCGGATAATCAGGACAGGGGGCTACTATGGCTACACCTTC.

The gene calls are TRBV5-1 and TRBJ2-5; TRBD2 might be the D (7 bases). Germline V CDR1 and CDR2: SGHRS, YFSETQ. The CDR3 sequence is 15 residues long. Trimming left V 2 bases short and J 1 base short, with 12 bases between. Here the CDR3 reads CASSLTGGRQETQYF. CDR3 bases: TGCGCCAGCAGCTTAACGGGGGGCCGCCAAGAGACCCAGTACTTC.

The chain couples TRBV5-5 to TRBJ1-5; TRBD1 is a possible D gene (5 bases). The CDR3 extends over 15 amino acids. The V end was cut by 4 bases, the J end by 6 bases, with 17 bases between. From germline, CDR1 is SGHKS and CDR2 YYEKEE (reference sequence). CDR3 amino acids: CASSLGAGQVQPQHF. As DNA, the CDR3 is TGTGCCAGCAGCCTAGGTGCGGGGCAGGTTCAGCCCCAGCATTTT.

The chain's CDR3 is CASLGGSGNTIYF. The CDR3 DNA follows: TGTGCCAGCTTAGGAGGCTCTGGAAACACCATATATTTT. This chain joins TRBV2 and TRBJ1-3, with D unresolved. Trimming pared 8 bases from V and 0 bases from J, leaving 8 bases between. Germline CDR1 and CDR2: SNHLY and FYNNEI. The CDR3 is made up of 13 amino acids.

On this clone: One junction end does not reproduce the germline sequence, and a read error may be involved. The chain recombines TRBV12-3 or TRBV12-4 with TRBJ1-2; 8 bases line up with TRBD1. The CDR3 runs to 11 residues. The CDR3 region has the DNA TGTGCCAGCAGTGGGGGACAGGTTCCCGCCTTC. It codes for CASSGGQVPAF.

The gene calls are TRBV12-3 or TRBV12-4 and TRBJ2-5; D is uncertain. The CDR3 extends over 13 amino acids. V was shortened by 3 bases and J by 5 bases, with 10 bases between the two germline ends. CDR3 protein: CASSFAPRETQYF. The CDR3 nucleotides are TGTGCCAGCAGTTTTGCACCCCGGGAGACCCAGTACTTC.

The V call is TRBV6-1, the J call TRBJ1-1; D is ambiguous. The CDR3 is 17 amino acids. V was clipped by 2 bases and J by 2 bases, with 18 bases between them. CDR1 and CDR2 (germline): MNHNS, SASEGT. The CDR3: CASSEFHSLTANTEAFF. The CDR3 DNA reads TGTGCCAGCAGTGAATTCCACAGCCTTACCGCAAACACTGAAGCTTTCTTT.

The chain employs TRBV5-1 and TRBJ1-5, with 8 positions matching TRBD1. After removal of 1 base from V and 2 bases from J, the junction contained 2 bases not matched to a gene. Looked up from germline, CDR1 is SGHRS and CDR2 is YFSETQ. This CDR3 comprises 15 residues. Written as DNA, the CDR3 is TGCGCCAGCAGCTTGACAGGGGGACGCAATCAGCCCCAGCATTTT. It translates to CASSLTGGRNQPQHF.

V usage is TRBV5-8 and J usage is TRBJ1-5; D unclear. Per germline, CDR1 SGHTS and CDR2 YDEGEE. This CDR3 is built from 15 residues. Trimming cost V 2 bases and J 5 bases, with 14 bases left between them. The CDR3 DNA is TGTGCCAGCAGCTTTCCCGGCAGGCCTGATCAGCCCCAGCATTTT. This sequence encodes CASSFPGRPDQPQHF. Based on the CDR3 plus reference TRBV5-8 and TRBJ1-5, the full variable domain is EAGVTQSPTHLIKTRGQQATLRCSPISGHTSVYWYQQALGLGLQFLLWYDEGEERNRGNFPPRFSGRQFPNYSSELNVNALELEDSALYLCASSFPGRPDQPQHFGDGTRLSIL.

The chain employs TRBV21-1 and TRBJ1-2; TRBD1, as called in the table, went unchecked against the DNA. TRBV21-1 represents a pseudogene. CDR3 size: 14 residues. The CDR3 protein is CASSQRGDRYGYTF. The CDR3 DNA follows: TGTGCCAGCAGCCAAAGAGGAGACAGATATGGCTACACCTTC.

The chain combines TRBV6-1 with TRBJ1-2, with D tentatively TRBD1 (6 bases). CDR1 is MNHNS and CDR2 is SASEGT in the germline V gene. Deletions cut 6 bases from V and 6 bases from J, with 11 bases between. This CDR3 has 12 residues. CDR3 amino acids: CASSTTGNGYTF. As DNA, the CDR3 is TGTGCCAGCAGCACAACAGGGAATGGCTACACCTTC.

The DNA for the CDR3 is TGTGCCAGTAGTCCTCAAGGACAGATTAGCAATCAGCCCCAGCATTTT. Protein: CASSPQGQISNQPQHF. V usage is TRBV19 and J usage is TRBJ1-5; D might be TRBD1 (6 bases). The germline V and J ends were trimmed by 5 bases and 0 bases, with 14 bases remaining between them. The CDR3 consists of 16 residues. Germline CDR1 and CDR2: LNHDA and SQIVND (reference sequence).

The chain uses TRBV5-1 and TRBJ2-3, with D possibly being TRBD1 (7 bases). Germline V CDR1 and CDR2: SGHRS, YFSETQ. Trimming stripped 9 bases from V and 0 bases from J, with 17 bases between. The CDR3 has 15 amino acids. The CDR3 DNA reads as TGCGCCACCTCACTCAGGGGGGCAAGCACAGATACGCAGTATTTT. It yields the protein CATSLRGASTDTQYF.

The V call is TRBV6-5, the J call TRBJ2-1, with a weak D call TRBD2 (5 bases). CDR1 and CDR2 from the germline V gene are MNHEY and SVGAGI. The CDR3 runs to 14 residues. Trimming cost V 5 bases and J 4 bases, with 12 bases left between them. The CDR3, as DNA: TGTGCCAGCAGTACGGGGAGATTATACAATGAGCAGTTCTTC. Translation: CASSTGRLYNEQFF.

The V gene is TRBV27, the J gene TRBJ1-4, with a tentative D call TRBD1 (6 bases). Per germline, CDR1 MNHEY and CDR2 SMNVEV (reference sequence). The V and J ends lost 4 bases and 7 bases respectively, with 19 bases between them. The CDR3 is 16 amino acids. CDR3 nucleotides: TGTGCCAGCAGTTCCCCGGGGCAGGGGTTGGGTGAAAAACTGTTTTTT. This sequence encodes CASSSPGQGLGEKLFF.

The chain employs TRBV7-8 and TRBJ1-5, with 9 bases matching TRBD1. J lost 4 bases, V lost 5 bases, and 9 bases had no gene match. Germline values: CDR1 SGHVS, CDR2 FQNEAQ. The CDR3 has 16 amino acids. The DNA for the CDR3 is TGTGCCAGCAGCGACGACAGGGACAGGGTTAATCAGCCCCAGCATTTT. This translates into CASSDDRDRVNQPQHF.

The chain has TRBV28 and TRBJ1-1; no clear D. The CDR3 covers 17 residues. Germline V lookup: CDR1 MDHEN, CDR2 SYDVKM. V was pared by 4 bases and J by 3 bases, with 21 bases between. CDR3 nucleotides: TGTGCCAGCAGTTCCTTGGGATTTGGGAGCGGGGACACTGAAGCTTTCTTT. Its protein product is CASSSLGFGSGDTEAFF.

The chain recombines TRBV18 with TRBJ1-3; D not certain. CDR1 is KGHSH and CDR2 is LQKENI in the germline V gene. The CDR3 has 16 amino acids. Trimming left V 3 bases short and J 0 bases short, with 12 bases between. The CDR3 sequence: CASSPRSADSGNTIYF. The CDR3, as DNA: TGTGCCAGCTCACCGCGGTCGGCGGACTCTGGAAACACCATATATTTT.

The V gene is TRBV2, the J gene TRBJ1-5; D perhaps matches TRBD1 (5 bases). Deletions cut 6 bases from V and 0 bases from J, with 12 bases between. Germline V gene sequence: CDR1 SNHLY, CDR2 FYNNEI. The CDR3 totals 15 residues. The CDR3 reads CASRKQDYSNQPQHF. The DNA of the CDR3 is TGTGCCAGCAGGAAACAGGATTATAGCAATCAGCCCCAGCATTTT.

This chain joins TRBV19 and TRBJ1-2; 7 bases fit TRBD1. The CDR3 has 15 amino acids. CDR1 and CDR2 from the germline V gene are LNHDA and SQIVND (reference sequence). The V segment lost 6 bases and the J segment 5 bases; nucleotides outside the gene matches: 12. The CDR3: CASRYGTALGYGYTF. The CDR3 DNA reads TGTGCCAGTAGGTATGGGACAGCCCTCGGGTATGGCTACACCTTC.

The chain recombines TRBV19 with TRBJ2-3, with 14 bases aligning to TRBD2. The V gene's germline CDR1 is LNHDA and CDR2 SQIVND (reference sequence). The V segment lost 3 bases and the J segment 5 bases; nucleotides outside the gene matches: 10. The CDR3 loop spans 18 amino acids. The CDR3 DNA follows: TGTGCCAGTAGTATCCTCCTGACTAGCGGGGGGGCAGGAGATACGCAGTATTTT. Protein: CASSILLTSGGAGDTQYF.